The 7 T cell receptor beta chains reported below all come from one sample, sequenced in a study of PD-L1 blockade in urothelial cancer. Some clones are missing from TCRdb's copy, which holds only in-frame ones; the method was immunoSEQ multiplex PCR. The data hold about 120,000 clones, with about 82% observed a single time. The time point here: peripheral blood 6 weeks after treatment start. The sequences come from PBMCs, collected around atezolizumab (anti-PD-L1) treatment. Source of these receptors: a man over 45 with urothelial cancer.

The chain combines TRBV27 with TRBJ1-6; 7 bases fit TRBD1. V shed 10 bases, J shed 1 base, and the junction held 4 bases outside the gene matches. The CDR3 consists of 14 residues. Per germline, CDR1 MNHEY and CDR2 SMNVEV (reference sequence). CDR3 sequence reads: CATQGQSYNSPLHF. The CDR3 bases are TGTGCCACCCAGGGACAGTCCTATAATTCACCCCTCCACTTT.

This CDR3 is CAWKVSGSSPLHF. The CDR3 region has the DNA TGTGCCTGGAAGGTGTCGGGGAGTTCACCCCTCCACTTT. The rearrangement joins TRBV30 to TRBJ1-6; no clear D gene. V lost 4 bases and J lost 9, with 13 bases in between. CDR1 is GTSNPN, CDR2 SVGIG, per germline (reference sequence). The CDR3 is made up of 13 amino acids.

The rearrangement links TRBV6-1 to TRBJ2-2; a weak D match, TRBD1 (5 bases). Trimming stripped 6 bases from V and 4 bases from J, with 12 bases between. Looked up from germline, CDR1 is MNHNS and CDR2 is SASEGT. CDR3 length: 14 residues. The CDR3 region has the DNA TGTGCCAGCAGGGGGCAGGGATCCACCGGGGAGCTGTTTTTT. This codes for CASRGQGSTGELFF.

The chain couples TRBV19 to TRBJ1-5, with a weak D call TRBD1 (6 bases). Germline CDR1 and CDR2: LNHDA and SQIVND (reference sequence). The CDR3 totals 13 residues. With 4 bases removed from V and 5 bases from J, the gap between germline ends came to 9 bases. This CDR3 reads CASSTNRDQPQHF. CDR3 DNA sequence: TGTGCCAGTAGTACGAACAGGGATCAGCCCCAGCATTTT.

This chain connects TRBV9 to TRBJ1-1, with D possibly matching TRBD1 (6 bases). The CDR3 totals 17 residues. Deletions cut 4 bases from V and 6 bases from J, with 25 bases between. The germline V gene encodes CDR1 SGDLS and CDR2 YYNGEE. The CDR3 nucleotides read TGTGCCAGCAGCTCCCCCAGGGGCTGGGGGAAGAGATCTGAAGCTTTCTTT. This codes for CASSSPRGWGKRSEAFF.

The V and J genes are TRBV7-9 and TRBJ2-7; 12 bases align to TRBD2. Germline V CDR1 and CDR2: SEHNR, FQNEAQ (reference sequence). The CDR3 totals 15 residues. V was pared by 3 bases and J by 7 bases, with 7 bases of the junction left unmatched. CDR3 DNA: TGTGCCAGCAGCTTTCAAAGACTAGCGGGAGTGGAGCAGTACTTC. Residues: CASSFQRLAGVEQYF.

V usage is TRBV6-4 and J usage is TRBJ1-5; D might be TRBD1 (5 bases). The germline V and J ends were trimmed by 7 bases and 6 bases, with 10 bases remaining between them. The CDR3 loop spans 12 amino acids. Germline-derived CDR1 and CDR2 are MRHNA and SNTAGT. The CDR3 DNA reads as TGTGCCAGCAAAGGGGCTCGTCAGCCCCAGCATTTT. Translation: CASKGARQPQHF.